The clone carrying this T cell receptor beta chain was detected only once. This sample stems from a study of blood T cell repertoires in COVID-19. Original processing methods: Estimation of nucleated cell counts relied on the amplification of reference gene primers. TCRdb's copy holds only in-frame clones and misses some; the assay was immunoSEQ multiplex PCR. Clonal size and the V and J genes are those of that table, whereas D and trimming came from the DNA. This repertoire shows about 60,000 clones, around 90% found once; its top ten account for over 4%. The germline gives CDR1 GTSNPN, CDR2 SVGIG (reference sequence). The CDR3 length is 12 residues. Between the trimmed V and J ends, which lost 5 bases and 7 bases, there was a span of 14 bases.

The TCR originated in a man aged 60 to 69 with acute or convalescent COVID-19. The rearrangement uses TRBV30 and TRBJ2-5, with a weak D call TRBD2 (6 bases). Sequenced: peripheral blood. CDR3 loop: CAWASGAGTQYF. As DNA, the CDR3 is TGTGCCTGGGCAAGCGGAGCGGGGACCCAGTACTTC. The full variable domain, with the rest looked up from reference TRBV30 and TRBJ2-5, is SQTIHQWPATLVQPVGSPLSLECTVEGTSNPNLYWYRQAAGRGLQLLFYSVGIGQISSEVPQNLSASRPQDRQFILSSKKLLLSDSGFYLCAWASGAGTQYFGPGTRLLVL.